The rows below give T cell receptor beta chains drawn from one sample of a study of T-cell reconstitution after alpha-beta-depleted transplantation in children. From the PCR reads, TCRdb called clonotypes with MiXCR, one entry per CDR3 protein. Of around 600,000 distinct CDR3 sequences detected, roughly 10% appear once; the ten largest clones hold less than 4.5%. The sample was PBMCs from the stem cell graft donor, taken from the stem cell graft. The source of these receptors is a human donor who donated a stem cell graft to a child with acute myeloid leukemia. Each CDR3 is given with its conserved first and last residue. A D gene is named only where the DNA matches it firmly. The size of a clone is reported for some rows only, either as once, few or many, or as a class for expanded clones.

TRBV6-1	few	TRBJ1-1	-	TGTGCCAGCAGTGAAGAAGGGGGGTTGAACACTGAAGCTTTCTTT	CASSEEGGLNTEAFF
TRBV6-5	-	TRBJ2-2	-	TGTGCCAGCAGTTACTCAGGACAGAACACCGGGGAGCTGTTTTTT	CASSYSGQNTGELFF
TRBV20-1	few	TRBJ1-3	-	TGCAGTGCTAGACACGGGGTAACAAACACCATATATTTT	CSARHGVTNTIYF
TRBV28	few	TRBJ2-5	-	TGTGCCAGCAGTTCCGGGTGGAAAGAGACCCAGTACTTC	CASSSGWKETQYF
TRBV9	-	TRBJ2-1	-	TGTGCCAGCAGCGCAGGGGGGACAGCCTACAATGAGCAGTTCTTC	CASSAGGTAYNEQFF
TRBV24-1	-	TRBJ2-1	TRBD2	TGTGCCACCAGTGATGAGCTCATGGCTAGCGGCAATGAGCAGTTCTTC	CATSDELMASGNEQFF
TRBV7-6	-	TRBJ1-2	-	TGTGCCAGCAGCTTAGGAGGAGGTCCTTTAGGGTATGGCTACACCTTC	CASSLGGGPLGYGYTF
TRBV29-1	many	TRBJ2-1	TRBD2	TGCAGCGTGAATAGCGGGAGCGCACTATACAATGAGCAGTTCTTC	CSVNSGSALYNEQFF
TRBV12-3/TRBV12-4	many	TRBJ2-7	-	TGTGCCAGCAGTTTAAAGTCAACCCAGTACTTC	CASSLKSTQYF
TRBV3-1	few	TRBJ2-1	TRBD1	TGTGCCAGCAGCCCCAGGACAGGGGGGGAGTTCTTC	CASSPRTGGEFF
TRBV12-3/TRBV12-4	many	TRBJ1-5	-	TGTGCCAGCACCAGTGGGCGGCCCCAGCATTTT	CASTSGRPQHF
TRBV10-3	many	TRBJ2-1	TRBD1	TGTGCCATCAGTGAGGGCAGGGGGACTGAGCAGTTCTTC	CAISEGRGTEQFF
TRBV7-2	-	TRBJ2-3	-	TGTGCCAGCAGCTTAGGTCGGGCTAGCAGTAATACGCAGTATTTT	CASSLGRASSNTQYF
TRBV21-1	-	TRBJ2-7	-	TGTGCCAGCAGCGAGACCGGGACTAGCGTTATTGGGCAGTACTTC	CASSETGTSVIGQYF
TRBV2	-	TRBJ2-7	-	TGTGCCAGCAGTTCGGGATTAGGACGGTACGAGCAGTACTTC	CASSSGLGRYEQYF
TRBV29-1	-	TRBJ1-5	-	TGCAGCGTTGAAGATAGGGCAGGGAGGTATATTCAGCCCCAGCATTTT	CSVEDRAGRYIQPQHF
TRBV20-1	many	TRBJ2-3	-	TGCAGTGCTAGATTGGCAGTCACAGATACGCAGTATTTT	CSARLAVTDTQYF
TRBV24-1	few	TRBJ2-1	-	TGTGCCACCAGTGGGGTTCGGAGGGCGGGGAATGAGCAGTTCTTC	CATSGVRRAGNEQFF
TRBV6-1	-	TRBJ2-7	TRBD1	TGTGCCAGCAGTGCTCCGGGACAGGGTGCCGAGCAGTACTTC	CASSAPGQGAEQYF
TRBV7-8	many	TRBJ2-5	TRBD2	TGTGCCAGCCGCCGAATACTAGCGGGAGATCTCGAAGAGACCCAGTACTTC	CASRRILAGDLEETQYF
TRBV29-1	many	TRBJ2-7	TRBD2	TGCGGGGGACTAGTTGACTACGAGCAGTACTTC	CGGLVDYEQYF
TRBV6-5	-	TRBJ2-7	-	TGTGCCAGCAGTTACTCGTCTGGGGTGACGCAGTACTTC	CASSYSSGVTQYF
TRBV28	many	TRBJ2-7	TRBD2	TGTGCCAGCAGTCGGGGGGAGTACGAGCAGTACTTC	CASSRGEYEQYF
TRBV29-1	-	TRBJ2-7	TRBD1	TGCAGCGTTGTATTTCCAGGGGGTCCCTACGAGCAGTACTTC	CSVVFPGGPYEQYF
TRBV28	many	TRBJ2-1	TRBD1	TGTGCCAGCAGTACGTACCGGGACAGGGTAAACAATGAGCAGTTCTTC	CASSTYRDRVNNEQFF
TRBV29-1	few	TRBJ2-1	-	TGCAGCGTTGAAGGGCCGGGTGTCGCCTACAATGAGCAGTTCTTC	CSVEGPGVAYNEQFF
TRBV29-1	few	TRBJ1-2	-	TGCAGCGTCCAGGGCCGAAAGGGATATGGCTACACCTTC	CSVQGRKGYGYTF
TRBV3-1	many	TRBJ2-7	-	TGTGCCAGCAGCCAAGTAGAGGGCGAGCAGTACTTC	CASSQVEGEQYF